This TCR beta chain was captured in a study of control samples from healthy donors and cancer patients. Assay: immunoSEQ multiplex PCR; the TCRdb copy retains only in-frame clones and omits some. The top ten clones hold over 0.85% of a sample with approximately 94,000 clones, 80% to 95% of them seen once. The origin of this receptor is a woman in her 30s in good health. Sequenced material: blood.

CDR3 in amino acids: CASSLGGVAGPSSYNEQFF. The CDR3, as DNA: TGTGCCAGCAGCTTAGGAGGGGTAGCGGGGCCCAGCTCCTACAATGAGCAGTTCTTC. V is TRBV11-2 and J is TRBJ2-1; TRBD2 aligns across 8 bases. Germline V lookup: CDR1 SGHAT, CDR2 FQNNGV. The CDR3 extends over 19 amino acids. V trimming: 1 base; J trimming: 0 bases; junction bases outside the gene matches: 11.